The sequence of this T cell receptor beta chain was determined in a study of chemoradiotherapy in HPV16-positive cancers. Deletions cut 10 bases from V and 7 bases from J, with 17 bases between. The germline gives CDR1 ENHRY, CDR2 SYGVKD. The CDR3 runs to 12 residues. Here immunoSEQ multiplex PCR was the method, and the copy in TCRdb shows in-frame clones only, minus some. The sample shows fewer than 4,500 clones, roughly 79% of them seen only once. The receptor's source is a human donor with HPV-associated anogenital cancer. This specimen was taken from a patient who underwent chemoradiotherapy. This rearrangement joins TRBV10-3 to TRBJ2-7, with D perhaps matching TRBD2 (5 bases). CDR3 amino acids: CASQTNSGEQYF. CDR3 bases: TGTGCCAGCCAGACAAACTCGGGAGAGCAGTACTTC.